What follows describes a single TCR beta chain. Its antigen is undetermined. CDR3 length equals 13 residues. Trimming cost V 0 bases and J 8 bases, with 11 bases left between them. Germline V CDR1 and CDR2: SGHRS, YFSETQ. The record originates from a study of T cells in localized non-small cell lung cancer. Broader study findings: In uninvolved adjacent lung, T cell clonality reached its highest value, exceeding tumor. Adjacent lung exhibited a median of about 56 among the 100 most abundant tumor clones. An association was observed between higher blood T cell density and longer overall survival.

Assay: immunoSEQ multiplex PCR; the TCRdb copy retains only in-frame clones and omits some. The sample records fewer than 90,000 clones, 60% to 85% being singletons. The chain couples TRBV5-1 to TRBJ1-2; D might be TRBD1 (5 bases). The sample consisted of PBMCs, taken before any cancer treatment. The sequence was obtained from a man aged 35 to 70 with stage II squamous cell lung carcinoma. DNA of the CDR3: TGCGCCAGCAGCTTGGAAGGCGGGGGAGGCTACACCTTC. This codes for CASSLEGGGGYTF. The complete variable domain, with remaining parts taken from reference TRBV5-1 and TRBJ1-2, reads KAGVTQTPRYLIKTRGQQVTLSCSPISGHRSVSWYQQTPGQGLQFLFEYFSETQRNKGNFPGRFSGRQFSNSRSEMNVSTLELGDSALYLCASSLEGGGGYTFGSGTRLTVV.